These 18 T cell receptor beta chains share one sample of origin, sequenced in a study of tumor and adjacent non-tumor tissue in lung cancer. A modified ARM-PCR protocol with three rounds of nested PCR amplified TCRbeta. TCRdb redid the calling of the multiplex PCR reads with MiXCR, one entry per CDR3 protein. The repertoire consists of 120,000 or so distinct CDR3 sequences, with 66% occurring once and the leading ten covering around 13%. No cell sorting was done before RNA was extracted from the tissue. Sequencing was carried out using lung tumor tissue. These receptors were taken from a man aged 25 to 40 with non-small cell lung cancer.

In regard to this clonotype: A junction boundary mismatches the germline segment, possibly from a read error. The V call is TRBV4-1, the J call TRBJ2-1; possible D gene TRBD1, 5 bases. Germline CDR1 MGHRA, CDR2 YSYEKL. The CDR3 has 16 residues. This CDR3 is CAISQGRVAPYNEQFF. CDR3 bases: TGCGCCATCAGCCAAGGCAGGGTAGCTCCCTACAATGAGCAGTTCTTC.

With regard to this clonotype: A read error may be the cause here, since a much bigger clone is one base away. The chain joins TRBV29-1 to TRBJ2-7; D unclear. Germline loops: CDR1 SQVTM, CDR2 ANQGSEA. This CDR3 comprises 12 residues. V lost 2 bases and J 0 bases, leaving 5 bases between the germline ends. The CDR3, as DNA: TGCAGCGTTGAACCAAACTCCTACGAGCAGTACTTC. It yields the protein CSVEPNSYEQYF.

In the case of this clonotype: One junction end does not reproduce the germline sequence, and a read error may be involved. The chain couples TRBV20-1 to TRBJ2-2, with 10 bases fitting TRBD1. The germline CDR1 and CDR2 sequences are DFQATT and SNEGSKA (reference sequence). This CDR3 contains 14 residues. CDR3 protein: CSAQTGGDTEELFF. CDR3 DNA: TGCAGTGCTCAGACAGGGGGCGATACCGAGGAGCTGTTTTTT.

J is TRBJ1-2 and V is TRBV6-2 or TRBV6-3, with D possibly being TRBD1 (6 bases). The CDR3 is made up of 19 amino acids. The V and J ends lost 8 bases and 3 bases respectively, with 31 bases between them. In germline, CDR1 is MNHEY, CDR2 SVGEGT. The CDR3 bases are TGTGCCAGCCTTCCGCCCCCGGGACAATCGAGATCCATTCACTATGGCTACACCTTC. Encoded protein: CASLPPPGQSRSIHYGYTF.

The V call is TRBV5-4, the J call TRBJ1-1; perhaps TRBD1 as D (6 bases). The CDR3 spans 13 residues. The germline gives CDR1 SGHNT, CDR2 YYREEE (reference sequence). The V gene lost 6 bases and the J gene lost 1 base, with 10 bases spanning the gap. The CDR3 DNA reads as TGTGCCAGCACCAGGGGAGGGAACACTGAAGCTTTCTTT. Amino acids: CASTRGGNTEAFF.

This clonotype appeared a single time. Because it lacks the conserved phenylalanine or tryptophan at the end, this CDR3 is likely a read error. CDR3 DNA sequence: TGTGCCAGCAGCTTAGAGGGGGGCACTGAAGCTTTCCTT. The encoded protein is CASSLEGGTEAFL. The chain is built from TRBV11-3 and TRBJ1-1, with D possibly matching TRBD1 (5 bases). Germline V CDR1 and CDR2: SGHNT, YENEEA. Trimming cost V 0 bases and J 4 bases, with 6 bases left between them. CDR3 length: 13 amino acids.

This clonotype was seen ten or more times. The V gene is TRBV4-1, the J gene TRBJ1-2; D possibly corresponds to TRBD1 (6 bases). Trimming cost V 2 bases and J 5 bases, with 9 bases left between them. Germline-derived CDR1 and CDR2 are MGHRA and YSYEKL. This CDR3 is 13 amino acids long. The CDR3 DNA reads as TGCGCCAGCAGCCAAAGGACAGATTATGGCTACACCTTC. It codes for CASSQRTDYGYTF.

This clonotype was observed a few times. One end of the junction does not line up with germline, which may come from a read error. The chain combines TRBV4-1 with TRBJ2-1; a weak D match, TRBD2 (6 bases). Germline V gene sequence: CDR1 MGHRA, CDR2 YSYEKL. The CDR3 is made up of 16 amino acids. The CDR3 spells CASSQTGSSAYNERFF. The CDR3, as DNA: TGCGCCAGCAGCCAAACCGGGAGTTCAGCCTACAATGAGCGGTTCTTC.

The chain carries TRBV10-3 and TRBJ1-1; no definite D call. Germline V gene data show CDR1 as ENHRY and CDR2 as SYGVKD. The length of the CDR3 is 12 residues. V dropped 4 bases and J dropped 9 bases, with 12 bases sitting between them. CDR3 sequence: CAISGATDKAFF. The CDR3 DNA reads as TGTGCCATCAGTGGGGCGACCGACAAAGCTTTCTTT.

This chain links TRBV5-1 with TRBJ1-1, with D maybe TRBD1 (6 bases). Trimming took 0 bases from V and 3 from J, leaving 15 bases between them. The CDR3 covers 16 residues. Looked up from germline, CDR1 is SGHRS and CDR2 is YFSETQ. Here the CDR3 reads CASSLAVDRLDTEAFF. CDR3 bases: TGCGCCAGCAGCTTGGCCGTCGACAGGTTGGACACTGAAGCTTTCTTT.

The J gene is TRBJ2-1, the V gene TRBV6-1, with 9 bases that match TRBD2. The CDR3 has 19 amino acids. The trim removed 7 bases at V and 3 bases at J, leaving 19 bases unmatched. In germline, CDR1 is MNHNS, CDR2 SASEGT. CDR3 DNA: TGTGCCAGCATAAGTAGGACTAGCGCCGCCCAAGAGGGCTACAATGAGCAGTTCTTC. This translates into CASISRTSAAQEGYNEQFF.

This clonotype has just one count. A read error is possible here, since a much larger clone lies one base away. V gene TRBV12-3 or TRBV12-4 combines with J gene TRBJ2-5; tentative D call: TRBD2 (5 bases). This CDR3 comprises 11 residues. The CDR3 DNA follows: TGTGCCAGCAGTTTCGGGGAGACCCAGCACTTC. Translation: CASSFGETQHF.

Worth noting for this clonotype: One end of the junction fails to match germline, which may point to a read error. V is TRBV20-1 and J is TRBJ1-6; tentative D call: TRBD1 (5 bases). Germline lookup yields CDR1 DFQATT and CDR2 SNEGSKA (reference sequence). This CDR3 is built from 17 residues. DNA of the CDR3: TGCAGTGCTAGAGCCTCCAACAGGAGCTCCTATAATTCACCCCTCCACTTC. This translates into CSARASNRSSYNSPLHF.

This clonotype occurred once. The junction departs from the called germline gene at one end, perhaps through a read error. The chain couples TRBV11-1 to TRBJ2-2, with D possibly called TRBD1 or TRBD2 (5 bases each). CDR1 and CDR2 from the germline V gene are SGHAT and FQDESV (reference sequence). The CDR3 is 15 amino acids. The CDR3 spells CASSPCPHGTGELFF. Written as DNA, the CDR3 is TGTGCCAGCAGCCCATGCCCACATGGGACCGGGGAGCTGTTCTTT.

This clonotype was recorded at least ten times. The chain recombines TRBV6-1 with TRBJ2-5; no clear D. CDR3 length: 11 residues. From germline, CDR1 is MNHNS and CDR2 SASEGT. V was trimmed by 1 base and J by 7 bases, leaving 4 bases between them. CDR3 sequence (DNA): TGTGCCAGCAGTGAAGGGGGGACCCAGTACTTC. This translates into CASSEGGTQYF.

This clonotype appeared once. The junction and the germline gene differ at one end; a read error may be behind it. This chain links TRBV20-1 with TRBJ1-4; D ambiguous. The CDR3 loop spans 13 amino acids. From germline, CDR1 is DFQATT and CDR2 SNEGSKA (reference sequence). The CDR3 DNA reads as TGCAATGCAAGGCCCTCAACTAATGAAAGACTGTTTTTT. Translating it yields CNARPSTNERLFF.

A note on this clonotype: A read error may be the cause here, since a much bigger clone is one base away. The conserved closing phenylalanine or tryptophan is absent in this CDR3, likely reflecting a read error. The chain joins TRBV6-5 to TRBJ1-6, with D possibly being TRBD1 (6 bases). V was pared by 7 bases and J by 6 bases, with 22 bases between. CDR1 is MNHEY and CDR2 is SVGAGI in the germline V gene. This CDR3 has 17 residues. CDR3 region: CASTYIRYTGRNSPLHL. The CDR3 DNA follows: TGTGCCAGCACCTACATTCGTTACACAGGGCGTAATTCACCCCTCCACTTG.

Details on this clonotype: A read error may account for a junction end that differs from germline. The rearrangement links TRBV5-1 to TRBJ1-3, with TRBD1 identical over 8 bases. CDR1 and CDR2 from the germline V gene are SGHRS and YFSETQ. The CDR3 contains 14 residues. This CDR3 is CASSPGGCGSTIYF. The CDR3 DNA reads as TGCGCCAGCAGCCCAGGGGGCTGTGGAAGCACCATATATTTT. The full variable domain, rest sourced from reference TRBV5-1 and TRBJ1-3, is KAGVTQTPRYLIKTRGQQVTLSCSPISGHRSVSWYQQTPGQGLQFLFEYFSETQRNKGNFPGRFSGRQFSNSRSEMNVSTLELGDSALYLCASSPGGCGSTIYFGEGSWLTVV.